These 23 T cell receptor beta chains were sequenced from one sample in a study of tumor and adjacent non-tumor tissue in lung cancer. RNA was extracted from bulk tissue without any cell sorting. The normal lung tissue was taken more than 3 cm from the tumor edge. A modified ARM-PCR protocol with three rounds of nested PCR amplified TCRbeta. TCRdb itself ran the multiplex PCR reads through MiXCR, one entry per CDR3 protein. This table has under 85,000 distinct CDR3 sequences, 76% appearing once. The source material was distant non-tumor lung tissue. Every receptor here comes from a man between 65 and 85 years old with non-small cell lung cancer.

Turning to this clonotype: The CDR3 does not close with the conserved phenylalanine or tryptophan, likely indicating a read error. V usage is TRBV12-3 or TRBV12-4 and J usage is TRBJ2-5; D is perhaps TRBD1 (6 bases). This CDR3 comprises 15 residues. With 6 bases removed from V and 5 bases from J, the gap between germline ends came to 19 bases. The CDR3 region is CASSGLGGVVETQYL. As DNA, the CDR3 is TGTGCCAGCAGCGGGCTAGGGGGAGTGGTGGAGACCCAGTACCTT.

Details on this clonotype: The junction and the germline gene differ at one end; a read error may be behind it. V gene TRBV11-2 combines with J gene TRBJ2-2, with 7 nucleotides matching TRBD1. Per germline, CDR1 SGHAT and CDR2 FQNNGV. CDR3 length equals 16 residues. DNA for the CDR3: TGTGCCAGCAGCTTTCGGACAGGCCCTTCCCCCGGGGAACTGTTATTT. Translated, it gives CASSFRTGPSPGELLF.

A remark on this clonotype: Compared with germline, one end of the junction differs, possibly owing to a read error. J is TRBJ2-5 and V is TRBV29-1; possibly TRBD1 for D (6 bases). The CDR3 spans 16 residues. Per the germline V gene, CDR1 is SQVTM and CDR2 is ANQGSEA. The CDR3 region is CSAKPNLQTGQEIQHF. CDR3 in DNA: TGCAGCGCCAAGCCCAACCTCCAGACAGGTCAAGAGATCCAGCACTTC.

This chain connects TRBV12-3 or TRBV12-4 to TRBJ1-5, with 7 bases that match TRBD1. V gave up 6 bases and J gave up 6 bases; unmatched junction bases: 11. There are 15 residues in the CDR3. CDR3 sequence: CASSFEIGGFQPQHF. The CDR3, as DNA: TGTGCCAGCAGCTTCGAAATAGGGGGCTTTCAGCCCCAGCATTTT.

A remark on this clonotype: An end of the junction does not agree with germline; a read error may underlie this. The rearrangement uses TRBV10-1 and TRBJ2-2; maybe TRBD2 (5 bases). Germline V lookup: CDR1 WNHNN, CDR2 SYGVQD (reference sequence). The CDR3 loop spans 15 amino acids. CDR3 DNA sequence: TGCGCCAGCAGTGTAGGGAGATCGAACACCAGGGAGCTGTTTTTT. Translating it yields CASSVGRSNTRELFF.

The sample holds a few counts of this clonotype. A much larger clone differs by one base, so this may be a read error. CDR3: CVSRPGQFWDEAFF. The CDR3 nucleotides are TGTGTCAGCAGACCCGGACAGTTTTGGGATGAAGCTTTCTTT. The V gene is TRBV6-2 or TRBV6-3, the J gene TRBJ1-1; the D gene is possibly TRBD1 (6 bases). Per the germline V gene, CDR1 is MNHEY and CDR2 is SVGEGT. This CDR3 is built from 14 residues.

For this clonotype: A read error is likely, as this CDR3 ends without the conserved phenylalanine or tryptophan. This chain joins TRBV25-1 and TRBJ2-7; TRBD1 or TRBD2 may be the D gene (5 bases each). V was clipped by 6 bases and J by 7 bases, with 31 bases between them. The germline V gene encodes CDR1 MGHDK and CDR2 SYGVNS. The length of the CDR3 is 18 residues. The CDR3 loop reads CASSEGLEGALHNDEQYS. CDR3 nucleotide sequence: TGTGCCAGCAGCGAGGGGTTGGAAGGGGCGCTTCATAATGATGAGCAGTACTCC.

With respect to this clonotype: Relative to the germline gene, one junction end is altered; a read error may explain this. The CDR3 protein is CASSLDSPDGVEAFF. The DNA of the CDR3 is TGCGCCAGCAGCTTAGATTCCCCTGACGGGGTTGAAGCTTTCTTT. This rearrangement joins TRBV11-3 to TRBJ1-1; D is unclear. The CDR3 runs 15 residues. Germline V gene sequence: CDR1 SGHNT, CDR2 YENEEA.

This clonotype was counted a single time. The chain links TRBV29-1 to TRBJ2-3; a weak D match, TRBD2 (6 bases). Germline V gene sequence: CDR1 SQVTM, CDR2 ANQGSEA. The CDR3 covers 16 residues. V was cut by 6 bases and J by 0 bases, with 19 bases left in between. The CDR3 DNA follows: TGCAGCGTAGCCGGGACTTGCGGGTGTAGCACAGATACGCAGTATTTT. It yields the protein CSVAGTCGCSTDTQYF.

This chain links TRBV7-8 with TRBJ2-1; 9 bases match TRBD2. The length of the CDR3 is 16 residues. V shed 7 bases, J shed 4 bases, and the junction held 11 bases outside the gene matches. Germline V lookup: CDR1 SGHVS, CDR2 FQNEAQ. In DNA, the CDR3 is TGTGCCAGCATCTCCAAAGGGACTAGCTTGTACAATGAGCAGTTCTTC. It yields the protein CASISKGTSLYNEQFF.

This clonotype occurred a few times. Because it lacks the conserved phenylalanine or tryptophan at the end, this CDR3 is likely a read error. The DNA is omitted, as the CDR3 cannot be located on it reliably, and the CDR3 follows TCRdb's listing. This chain uses TRBV11-2 with TRBJ2-7. Per the germline V gene, CDR1 is SGHAT and CDR2 is FQNNGV. The CDR3 totals 14 residues, both ends included. CDR3: CASSLVGWDRDKYL.

This chain joins TRBV20-1 and TRBJ1-2, with a tentative D call TRBD1 (5 bases). The CDR3 consists of 13 residues. Deletions cut 4 bases from V and 11 bases from J, with 20 bases between. From germline, CDR1 is DFQATT and CDR2 SNEGSKA (reference sequence). The CDR3 bases are TGCAGTGCTAAAACAAGGGGCGCAGCTGGATACACCTTC. Its translation is CSAKTRGAAGYTF.

As regards this clonotype: A much more abundant neighbour one base away suggests this may be a read error. CDR3 amino acids: CASSLSGRGTGELFF. In DNA, the CDR3 is TGTGCCAGCAGTTTATCCGGGAGGGGCACCGGGGAGCTGTTTTTT. This chain joins TRBV12-3 or TRBV12-4 and TRBJ2-2; 8 nucleotides align to TRBD2. CDR3 length: 15 amino acids. V lost 2 bases, J lost 4 bases, and 3 bases stayed unmatched.

In the case of this clonotype: It may be a read error: a sequence one base away is much more abundant. The chain employs TRBV6-1 and TRBJ2-2; 9 nucleotides line up with TRBD1. The germline gives CDR1 MNHNS, CDR2 SASEGT. CDR3 length equals 17 residues. CDR3 protein: CASSEYRGPSNTGELLF. CDR3 coding DNA: TGTGCCAGCAGTGAATACAGGGGGCCGTCGAACACCGGGGAGCTGCTTTTT.

In this sample, this clonotype turned up once. The V and J genes are TRBV29-1 and TRBJ1-4; 8 positions agree with TRBD1. The J segment lost 9 bases and the V segment lost 8 bases, leaving 11 bases of the junction unmatched. CDR1 is SQVTM, CDR2 ANQGSEA, per germline. This CDR3 spans 13 amino acids. CDR3 bases: TGCAGCACCCGGGCAGCCAGGGGGCAAAAACTGTTTTTT. Encoded protein: CSTRAARGQKLFF.

Regarding this clonotype: The junction departs from germline at one end; a sequencing error may be responsible. This rearrangement joins TRBV6-5 to TRBJ2-5; no clear D gene. This CDR3 has 15 residues. CDR1 and CDR2 (germline): MNHEY, SVGAGI. The CDR3 is CASSPWTRTQETQHF. The CDR3 nucleotides read TGTGCCAGCAGCCCTTGGACGAGAACACAAGAGACCCAGCACTTC.

As to this clonotype: At one end, the junction sequence differs from germline, possibly due to a read error. The chain links TRBV5-6 to TRBJ2-7, with D possibly being TRBD2 (6 bases). CDR3 length: 16 residues. Germline V lookup: CDR1 SGHDT, CDR2 YYEEEE. Here the CDR3 DNA reads TGTGCGAGCAGCTCCGTTGTCCGGGAGAGGACCTACGAACAGTACTTC. This codes for CASSSVVRERTYEQYF.

This clonotype appeared a single time. The final CDR3 position lacks the conserved phenylalanine or tryptophan, pointing to a likely read error. The DNA is left out, because the CDR3 cannot be placed on it with certainty; the CDR3 is given as TCRdb lists it. The chain employs TRBV11-3 and TRBJ1-1. Inclusive of both ends, the CDR3 amounts to 14 amino acids. CDR1 and CDR2 (germline): SGHNT, YENEEA. The CDR3 spells CASSPRVLNNEAFS.

Notes on this clonotype: The junction and the germline gene differ at one end; a read error may be behind it. The chain uses TRBV28 and TRBJ2-3; possible D gene TRBD2, 5 bases. Per germline, CDR1 MDHEN and CDR2 SYDVKM. The CDR3 is 13 residues long. The CDR3, as DNA: TGTGTCAGCGAATCCGGGGATACAGATACGCAGTATTTT. This sequence encodes CVSESGDTDTQYF.

For this clonotype: A junction end diverges from the germline sequence, so it may reflect a read error. The rearrangement uses TRBV4-2 and TRBJ1-4; tentatively, D is TRBD1 (5 bases). From germline, CDR1 is LGHNA and CDR2 YNFKEQ. The CDR3 is made up of 17 amino acids. CDR3 sequence: CASTHVPLGVANEKLFF. CDR3 nucleotide sequence: TGTGCCAGCACCCATGTACCGTTGGGGGTAGCTAATGAAAAACTGTTTTTC.

This clonotype appeared a few times. Compared with germline, one end of the junction differs, possibly owing to a read error. The rearrangement uses TRBV12-3 or TRBV12-4 and TRBJ1-2; the match to TRBD1 covers 9 bases. The CDR3 is 15 residues long. The chain's CDR3 is CVSSAWDRDSYGYTF. The CDR3 nucleotides are TGTGTCAGCAGTGCCTGGGACAGGGATAGCTATGGCTACACCTTC.

The chain joins TRBV20-1 to TRBJ2-3; D is unclear. Trimming pared 5 bases from V and 2 bases from J, leaving 29 bases between. This CDR3 comprises 19 residues. Germline CDR1 reads DFQATT; CDR2 reads SNEGSKA (reference sequence). The CDR3 DNA sequence: TGCAGTGCTCGAGTAATGTACGAAGGACCCAGATTTAACACAGATACGCAGTATTTT. Translating gives CSARVMYEGPRFNTDTQYF.

V usage is TRBV14 and J usage is TRBJ2-7, with D hard to call. V shed 5 bases and J shed 3 bases, with 11 bases lying between them. CDR1 and CDR2 (germline): SGHDN, FVKESK. This CDR3 spans 13 amino acids. CDR3 in DNA: TGTGCCAGCAGCTACTCCATTAGCTACGAGCAGTACTTC. Amino acids: CASSYSISYEQYF. The full variable domain, rest sourced from reference TRBV14 and TRBJ2-7, is EAGVTQFPSHSVIEKGQTVTLRCDPISGHDNLYWYRRVMGKEIKFLLHFVKESKQDESGMPNNRFLAERTGGTYSTLKVQPAELEDSGVYFCASSYSISYEQYFGPGTRLTVT.